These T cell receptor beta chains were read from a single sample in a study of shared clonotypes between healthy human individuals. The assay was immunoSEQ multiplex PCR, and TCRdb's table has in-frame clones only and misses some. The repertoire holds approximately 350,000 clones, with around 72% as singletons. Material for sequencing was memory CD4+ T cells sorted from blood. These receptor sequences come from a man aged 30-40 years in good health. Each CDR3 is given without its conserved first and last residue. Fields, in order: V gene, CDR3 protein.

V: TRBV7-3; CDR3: ASSRTPGGNNEQF
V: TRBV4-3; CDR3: ASSRRSAGGGADTQY
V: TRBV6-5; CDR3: ASSSASGPYNEQF
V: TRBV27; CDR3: ASSDRQGRTTEAF
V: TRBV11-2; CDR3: ASSPPRGLAFEQY
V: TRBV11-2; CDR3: ASSLAGGSGGQETQY
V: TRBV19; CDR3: ASSGTGFDYGYT
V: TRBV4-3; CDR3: ASSQEVGGQGYTGELF
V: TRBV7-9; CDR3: ASGGGIYEQY
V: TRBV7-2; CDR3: ASSLSQGAKWTQY
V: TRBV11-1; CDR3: AIAPRQGGAGELF
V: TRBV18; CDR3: ASSPMPGDGYT
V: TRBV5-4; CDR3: ASSDTGTLYGYT
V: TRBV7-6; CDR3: ASSLADSSYEQY
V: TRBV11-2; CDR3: ASSLLRGLAVSYNEQF
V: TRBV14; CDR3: ASSLRFGETQY
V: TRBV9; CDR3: ASSVGELADTQY
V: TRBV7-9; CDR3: ASSLALAGTYNEQF
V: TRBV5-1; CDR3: ASTSRGVQETQY
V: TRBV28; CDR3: ASSSTGQGLGEQY
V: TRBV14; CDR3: ASSQGLRAGGIYEQY
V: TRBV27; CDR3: ASSAHRQGGIYGYT
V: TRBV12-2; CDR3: ASRPYEQY
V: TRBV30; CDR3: AWSLGQKETQY
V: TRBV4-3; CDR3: ASSQATGVSTYEQY
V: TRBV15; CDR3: ATSRWASNEKLF
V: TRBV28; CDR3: ASSSEHRANTEAF
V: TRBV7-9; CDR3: ASSPTGGPSSYNEQF
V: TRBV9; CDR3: ASSVPFSSC
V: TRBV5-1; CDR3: ASSLSGEQY
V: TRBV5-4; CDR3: ASSLGLAGSTDTQY